This TCR beta chain was found in a study of T cell repertoires in aging, cancer and after chemotherapy. Points from the study as a whole: Untreated cancer patients had significantly lower blood TCR diversity than age-matched healthy donors. In each cancer cohort, median generation probability increased across chemotherapy, suggesting thymic output rebounded. No conclusions about immunological memory after chemotherapy can be drawn from the repertoire data.

A few counts support this clonotype. Its antigen remains unidentified. Peripheral blood genomic DNA, not sorted cells or RNA, was the template. Multiplex touch-down PCR with TRB-A/B primers amplified rearranged V-D-J TRB sequences. TCRdb recomputed calls from the multiplex PCR reads with MiXCR, one row per CDR3 protein. The sample records some 2,200 distinct CDR3 sequences, 30% to 40% being singletons. The CDR3 has 10 amino acids. The V gene's germline CDR1 is DFQATT and CDR2 SNEGSKA (reference sequence). V was cut by 5 bases and J by 5 bases, with 4 bases left in between. This sequence was found in a human donor in good health. The sequencing input was blood. The rearrangement joins TRBV20-1 to TRBJ2-1, with D uncertain. The CDR3 here is CSAAHNEQFF. Here the CDR3 DNA reads TGCAGTGCTGCCCACAATGAGCAGTTCTTC.